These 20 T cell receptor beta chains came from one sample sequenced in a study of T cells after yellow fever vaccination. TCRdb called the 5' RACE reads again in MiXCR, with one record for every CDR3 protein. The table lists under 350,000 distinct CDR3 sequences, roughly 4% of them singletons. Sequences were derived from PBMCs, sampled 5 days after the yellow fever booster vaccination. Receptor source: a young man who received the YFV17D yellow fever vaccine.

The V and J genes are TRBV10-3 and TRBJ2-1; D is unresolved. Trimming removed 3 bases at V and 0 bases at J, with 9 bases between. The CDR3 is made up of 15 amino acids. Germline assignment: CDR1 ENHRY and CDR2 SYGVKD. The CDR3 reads CAISEGHSSYNEQFF. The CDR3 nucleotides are TGTGCCATCAGTGAAGGCCATAGCTCCTACAATGAGCAGTTCTTC.

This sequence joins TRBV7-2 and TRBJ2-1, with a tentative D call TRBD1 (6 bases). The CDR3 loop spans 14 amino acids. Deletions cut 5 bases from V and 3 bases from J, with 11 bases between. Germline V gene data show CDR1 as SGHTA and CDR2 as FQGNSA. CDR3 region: CASSPGVGYNEQFF. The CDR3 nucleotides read TGTGCCAGCAGCCCAGGGGTGGGCTACAATGAGCAGTTCTTC.

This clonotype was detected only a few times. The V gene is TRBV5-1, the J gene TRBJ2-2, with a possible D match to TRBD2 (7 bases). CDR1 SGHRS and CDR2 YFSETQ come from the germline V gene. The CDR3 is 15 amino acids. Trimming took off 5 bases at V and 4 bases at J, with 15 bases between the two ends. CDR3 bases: TGCGCCAGCAGTTCACCGGGGGGCGGCACCGGGGAGCTGTTTTTT. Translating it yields CASSSPGGGTGELFF.

The CDR3 here is CASSQEQGMGQFF. CDR3 nucleotide sequence: TGCGCCAGCAGCCAAGAGCAGGGGATGGGGCAGTTCTTC. The gene calls are TRBV4-3 and TRBJ2-1; TRBD1 might be the D (6 bases). Germline V gene data show CDR1 as LGHNA and CDR2 as YSLEER. V dropped 0 bases and J dropped 12 bases, with 12 bases sitting between them. CDR3 size: 13 residues.

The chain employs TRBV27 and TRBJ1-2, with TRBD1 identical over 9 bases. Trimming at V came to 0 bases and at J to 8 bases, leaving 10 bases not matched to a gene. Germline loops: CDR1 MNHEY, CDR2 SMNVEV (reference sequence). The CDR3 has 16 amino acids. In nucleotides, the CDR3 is TGTGCCAGCAGTTTATCGTATGTAAGGACAGGGGAAGGCTACACCTTC. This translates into CASSLSYVRTGEGYTF.

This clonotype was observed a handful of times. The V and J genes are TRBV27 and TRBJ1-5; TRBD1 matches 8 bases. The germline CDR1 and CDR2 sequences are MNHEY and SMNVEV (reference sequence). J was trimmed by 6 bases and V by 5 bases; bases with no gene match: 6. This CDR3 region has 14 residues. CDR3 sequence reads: CASSPIQGGQPQHF. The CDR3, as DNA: TGTGCCAGCAGTCCGATACAGGGGGGTCAGCCCCAGCATTTT.

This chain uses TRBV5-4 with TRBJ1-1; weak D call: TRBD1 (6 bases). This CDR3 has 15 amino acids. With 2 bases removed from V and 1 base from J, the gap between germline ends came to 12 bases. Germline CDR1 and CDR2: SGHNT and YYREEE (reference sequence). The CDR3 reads CASSFGGTGNTEAFF. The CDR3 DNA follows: TGTGCCAGCAGCTTTGGGGGCACAGGGAACACTGAAGCTTTCTTT.

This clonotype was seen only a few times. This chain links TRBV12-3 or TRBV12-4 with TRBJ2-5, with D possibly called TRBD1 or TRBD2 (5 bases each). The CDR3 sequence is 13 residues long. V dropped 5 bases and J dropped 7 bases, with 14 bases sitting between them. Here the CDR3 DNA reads TGTGCCAGCAGTGCTCGGGACGGCGGGACCCAGTACTTC. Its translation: CASSARDGGTQYF.

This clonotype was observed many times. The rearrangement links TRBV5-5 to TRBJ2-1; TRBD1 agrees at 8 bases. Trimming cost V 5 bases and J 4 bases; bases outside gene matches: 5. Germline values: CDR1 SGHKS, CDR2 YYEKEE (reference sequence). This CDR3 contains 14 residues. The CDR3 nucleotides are TGTGCCAGCAGACGGGACAGGTCTTACAATGAGCAGTTCTTC. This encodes CASRRDRSYNEQFF.

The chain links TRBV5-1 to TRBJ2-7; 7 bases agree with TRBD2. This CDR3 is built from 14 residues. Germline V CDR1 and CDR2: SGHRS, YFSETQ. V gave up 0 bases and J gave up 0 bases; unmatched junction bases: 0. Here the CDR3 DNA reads TGCGCCAGCAGCTTGGGGACTAGCTCCTACGAGCAGTACTTC. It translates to CASSLGTSSYEQYF.

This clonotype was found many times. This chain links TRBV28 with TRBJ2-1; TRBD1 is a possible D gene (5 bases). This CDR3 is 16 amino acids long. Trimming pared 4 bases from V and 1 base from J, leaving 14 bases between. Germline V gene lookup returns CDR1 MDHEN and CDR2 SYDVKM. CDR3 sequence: CASSSNRRGSYNEQFF. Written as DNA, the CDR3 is TGTGCCAGCAGTTCAAATAGAAGGGGTTCCTACAATGAGCAGTTCTTC.

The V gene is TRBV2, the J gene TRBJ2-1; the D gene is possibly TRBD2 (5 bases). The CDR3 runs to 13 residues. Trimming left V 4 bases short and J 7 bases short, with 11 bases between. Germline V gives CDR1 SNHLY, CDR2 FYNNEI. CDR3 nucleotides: TGTGCCAGCAGTGTTGCCAGCGGAAATGAGCAGTTCTTC. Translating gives CASSVASGNEQFF.

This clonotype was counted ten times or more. The CDR3 DNA reads TGTGCCAGCAGCTTAGAAGCCGCTGAAGCTTTCTTT. Its translation is CASSLEAAEAFF. The rearrangement joins TRBV7-2 to TRBJ1-1; D unresolved. V was pared by 1 base and J by 6 bases, with 6 bases between. This CDR3 spans 12 amino acids. Per the germline V gene, CDR1 is SGHTA and CDR2 is FQGNSA.

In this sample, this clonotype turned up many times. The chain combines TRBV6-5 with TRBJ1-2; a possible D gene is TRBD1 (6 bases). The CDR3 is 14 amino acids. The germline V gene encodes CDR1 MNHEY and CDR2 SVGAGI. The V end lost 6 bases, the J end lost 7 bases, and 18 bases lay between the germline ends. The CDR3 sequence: CASRPDQGRGGYTF. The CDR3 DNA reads TGTGCCAGCAGACCGGATCAGGGGAGGGGTGGCTACACCTTC.

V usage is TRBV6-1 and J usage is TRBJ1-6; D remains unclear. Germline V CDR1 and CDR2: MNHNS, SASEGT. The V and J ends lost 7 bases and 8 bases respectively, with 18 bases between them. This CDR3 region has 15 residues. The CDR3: CASKSRLVAYSPLHF. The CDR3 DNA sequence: TGTGCCAGCAAGTCCAGGCTCGTTGCTTATTCACCCCTCCACTTT.

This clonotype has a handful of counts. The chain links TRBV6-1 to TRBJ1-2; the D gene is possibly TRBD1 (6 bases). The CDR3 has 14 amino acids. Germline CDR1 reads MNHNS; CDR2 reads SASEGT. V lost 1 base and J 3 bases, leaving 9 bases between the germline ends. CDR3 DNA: TGTGCCAGCAGTGAAGGGGGGCTGTACTATGGCTACACCTTC. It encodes CASSEGGLYYGYTF.

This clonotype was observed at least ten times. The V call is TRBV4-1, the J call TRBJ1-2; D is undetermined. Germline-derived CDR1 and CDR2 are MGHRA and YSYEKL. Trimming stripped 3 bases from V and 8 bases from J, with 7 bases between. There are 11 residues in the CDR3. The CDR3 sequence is CASSHVGGYTF. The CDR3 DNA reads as TGCGCCAGCAGCCATGTGGGGGGCTACACCTTC.

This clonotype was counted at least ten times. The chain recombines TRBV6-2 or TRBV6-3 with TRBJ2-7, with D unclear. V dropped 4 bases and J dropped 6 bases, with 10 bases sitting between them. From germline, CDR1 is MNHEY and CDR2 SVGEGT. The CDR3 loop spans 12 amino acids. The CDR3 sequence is CASSSSHVEQYF. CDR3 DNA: TGTGCCAGCAGTTCCTCCCACGTCGAGCAGTACTTC.

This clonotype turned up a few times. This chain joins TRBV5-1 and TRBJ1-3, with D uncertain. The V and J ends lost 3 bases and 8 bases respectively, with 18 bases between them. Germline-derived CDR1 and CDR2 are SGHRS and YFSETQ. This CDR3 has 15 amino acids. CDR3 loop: CASSSPESGVDTIYF. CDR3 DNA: TGCGCCAGCAGCTCCCCGGAAAGTGGTGTGGACACCATATATTTT.

The DNA for the CDR3 is TGTGCCAGCAGCTTATCACAGGCCAACTACGAGCAGTACTTC. Its protein is CASSLSQANYEQYF. This sequence joins TRBV7-2 and TRBJ2-7; a possible D gene is TRBD1 (5 bases). Trimming left V 2 bases short and J 3 bases short, with 11 bases between. The germline CDR1 and CDR2 sequences are SGHTA and FQGNSA. CDR3 size: 14 residues.